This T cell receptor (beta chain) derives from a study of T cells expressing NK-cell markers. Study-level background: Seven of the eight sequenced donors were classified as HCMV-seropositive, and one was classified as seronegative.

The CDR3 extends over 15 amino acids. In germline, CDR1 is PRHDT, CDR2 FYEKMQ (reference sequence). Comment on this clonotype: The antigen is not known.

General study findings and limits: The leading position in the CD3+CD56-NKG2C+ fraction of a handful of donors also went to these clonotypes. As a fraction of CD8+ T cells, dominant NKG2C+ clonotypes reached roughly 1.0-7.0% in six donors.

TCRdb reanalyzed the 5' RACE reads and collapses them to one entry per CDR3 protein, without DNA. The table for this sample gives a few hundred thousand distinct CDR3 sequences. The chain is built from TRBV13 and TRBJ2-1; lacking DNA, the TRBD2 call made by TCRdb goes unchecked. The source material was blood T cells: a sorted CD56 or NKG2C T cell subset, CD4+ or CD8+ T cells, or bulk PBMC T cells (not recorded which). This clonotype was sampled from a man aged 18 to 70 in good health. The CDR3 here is CASSKWTGPANEQFF.